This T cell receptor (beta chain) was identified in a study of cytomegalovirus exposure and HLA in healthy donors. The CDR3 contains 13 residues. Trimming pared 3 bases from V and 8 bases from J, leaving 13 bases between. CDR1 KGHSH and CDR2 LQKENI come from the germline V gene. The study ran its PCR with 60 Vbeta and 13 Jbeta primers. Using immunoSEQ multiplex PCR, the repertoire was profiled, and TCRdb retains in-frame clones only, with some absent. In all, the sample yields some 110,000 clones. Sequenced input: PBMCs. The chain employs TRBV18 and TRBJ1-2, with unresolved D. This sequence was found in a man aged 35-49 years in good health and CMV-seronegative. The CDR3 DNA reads TGTGCCAGCTCACCGGAGGACGGCGGGGGCTACACCTTC. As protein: CASSPEDGGGYTF.